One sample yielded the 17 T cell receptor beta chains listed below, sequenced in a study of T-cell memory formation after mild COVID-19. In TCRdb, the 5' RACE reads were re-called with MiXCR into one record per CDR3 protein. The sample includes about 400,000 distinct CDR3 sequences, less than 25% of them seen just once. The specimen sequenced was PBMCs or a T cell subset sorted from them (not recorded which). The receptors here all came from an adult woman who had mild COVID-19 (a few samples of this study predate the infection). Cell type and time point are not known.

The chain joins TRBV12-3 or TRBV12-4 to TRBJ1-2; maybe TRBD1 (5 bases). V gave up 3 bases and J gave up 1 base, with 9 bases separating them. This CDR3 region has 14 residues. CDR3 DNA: TGTGCCAGCAGTTTGGGACTGTATAACTATGGCTACACCTTC. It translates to CASSLGLYNYGYTF.

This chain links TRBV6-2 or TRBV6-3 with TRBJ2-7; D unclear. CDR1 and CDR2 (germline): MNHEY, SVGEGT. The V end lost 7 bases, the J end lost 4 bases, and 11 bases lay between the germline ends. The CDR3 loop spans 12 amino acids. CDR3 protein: CASTMDGYEQYF. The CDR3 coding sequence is TGTGCCAGCACCATGGATGGGTACGAGCAGTACTTC.

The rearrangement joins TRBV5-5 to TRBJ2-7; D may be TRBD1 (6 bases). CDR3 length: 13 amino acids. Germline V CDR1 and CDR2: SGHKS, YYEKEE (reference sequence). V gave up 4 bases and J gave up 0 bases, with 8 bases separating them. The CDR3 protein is CASSGGSSYEQYF. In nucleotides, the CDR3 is TGTGCCAGCAGCGGGGGCAGCTCCTACGAGCAGTACTTC.

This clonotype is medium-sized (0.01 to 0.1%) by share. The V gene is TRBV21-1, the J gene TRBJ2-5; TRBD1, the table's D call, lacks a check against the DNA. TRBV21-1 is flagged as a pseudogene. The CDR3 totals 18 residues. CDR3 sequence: CASRSPGLGTGDEETQYF. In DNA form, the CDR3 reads TGTGCCAGCAGGTCCCCGGGGTTGGGGACAGGGGACGAAGAGACCCAGTACTTC.

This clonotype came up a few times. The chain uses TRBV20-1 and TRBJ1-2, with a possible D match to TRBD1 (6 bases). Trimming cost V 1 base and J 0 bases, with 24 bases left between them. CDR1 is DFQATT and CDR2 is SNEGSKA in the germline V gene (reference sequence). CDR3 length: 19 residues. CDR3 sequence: CSARGGGPGEGLANYGYTF. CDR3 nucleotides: TGCAGTGCTAGAGGAGGGGGGCCAGGGGAGGGACTAGCTAACTATGGCTACACCTTC.

CDR3 region: CASSQVLASNNEQFF. CDR3 DNA sequence: TGCGCCAGCAGCCAAGTTTTAGCGAGTAACAATGAGCAGTTCTTC. The genes are TRBV4-3 and TRBJ2-1, with D possibly matching TRBD2 (5 bases). V gave up 1 base and J gave up 5 bases, with 12 bases separating them. The CDR3 is made up of 15 amino acids. The V gene's germline CDR1 is LGHNA and CDR2 YSLEER.

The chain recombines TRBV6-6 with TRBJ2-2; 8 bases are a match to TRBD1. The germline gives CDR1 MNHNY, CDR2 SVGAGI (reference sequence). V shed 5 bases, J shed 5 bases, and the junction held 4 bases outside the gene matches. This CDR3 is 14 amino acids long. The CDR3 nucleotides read TGTGCCAGCAGTGATACAGGGGGGACCGGGGAGCTGTTTTTT. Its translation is CASSDTGGTGELFF.

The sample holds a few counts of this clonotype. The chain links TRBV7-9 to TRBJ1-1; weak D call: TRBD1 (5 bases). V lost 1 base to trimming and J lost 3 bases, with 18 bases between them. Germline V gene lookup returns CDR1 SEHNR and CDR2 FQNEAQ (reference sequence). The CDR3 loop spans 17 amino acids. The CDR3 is CASSLDPGPGVDTEAFF. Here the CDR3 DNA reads TGTGCCAGCAGCTTAGATCCGGGGCCCGGGGTGGACACTGAAGCTTTCTTT.

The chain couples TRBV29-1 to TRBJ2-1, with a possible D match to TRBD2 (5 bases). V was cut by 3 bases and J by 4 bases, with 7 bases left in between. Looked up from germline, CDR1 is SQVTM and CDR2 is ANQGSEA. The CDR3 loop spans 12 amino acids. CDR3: CSVEEVYNEQFF. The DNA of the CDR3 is TGCAGCGTTGAGGAGGTTTACAATGAGCAGTTCTTC.

Written as DNA, the CDR3 is TGTGCCAGCAGTTATGGGGGTTTGCGCAATCAGCCCCAGCATTTT. The encoded protein is CASSYGGLRNQPQHF. The chain employs TRBV12-3 or TRBV12-4 and TRBJ1-5; D may be TRBD1 (5 bases). This CDR3 spans 15 amino acids. V lost 4 bases, J lost 2 bases, and 12 bases lay in between.

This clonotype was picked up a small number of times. CDR3 DNA: TGTGCCAGCAGTTACGGGTGGGAGACCCAGTACTTC. Protein sequence: CASSYGWETQYF. The rearrangement uses TRBV6-2 or TRBV6-3 and TRBJ2-5; D not resolved. The CDR3 covers 12 residues. In germline, CDR1 is MNHEY, CDR2 SVGEGT. V lost 2 bases and J lost 5, with 6 bases in between.

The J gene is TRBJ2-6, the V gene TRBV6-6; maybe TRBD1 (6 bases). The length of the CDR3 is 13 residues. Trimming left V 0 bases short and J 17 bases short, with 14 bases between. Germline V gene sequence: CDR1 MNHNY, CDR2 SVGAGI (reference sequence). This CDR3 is CASSYSNTGTMTF. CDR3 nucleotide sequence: TGTGCCAGCAGTTACTCGAATACAGGGACAATGACTTTC.

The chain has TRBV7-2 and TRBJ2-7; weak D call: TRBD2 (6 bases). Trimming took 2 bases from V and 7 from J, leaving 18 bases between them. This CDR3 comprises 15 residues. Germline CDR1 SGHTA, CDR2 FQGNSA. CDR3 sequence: CASSLRSGRAGEQYF. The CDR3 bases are TGTGCCAGCAGCTTACGGTCCGGGAGAGCAGGAGAGCAGTACTTC.

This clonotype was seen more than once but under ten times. The CDR3 region is CASSLQQNYGYTF. CDR3 nucleotide sequence: TGCGCCAGCAGCTTGCAACAGAACTATGGCTACACCTTC. The chain recombines TRBV5-1 with TRBJ1-2; no clear D gene. The V gene's germline CDR1 is SGHRS and CDR2 YFSETQ. The V gene lost 1 base and the J gene lost 2 bases, with 6 bases spanning the gap. The CDR3 extends over 13 amino acids.

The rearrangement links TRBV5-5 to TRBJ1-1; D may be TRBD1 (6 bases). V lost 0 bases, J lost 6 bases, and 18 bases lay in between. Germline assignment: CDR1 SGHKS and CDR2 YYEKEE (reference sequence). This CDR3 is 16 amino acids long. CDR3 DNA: TGTGCCAGCAGCTTGGACAGGGATCATCGGTACGCTGAAGCTTTCTTT. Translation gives CASSLDRDHRYAEAFF.

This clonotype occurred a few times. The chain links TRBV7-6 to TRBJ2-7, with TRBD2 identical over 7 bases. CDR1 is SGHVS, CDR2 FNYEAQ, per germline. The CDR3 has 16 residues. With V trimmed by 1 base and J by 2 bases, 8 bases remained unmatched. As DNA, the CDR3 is TGTGCCAGCAGCTTAGGGGCTAGCGGAGGCACCTACGAGCAGTACTTC. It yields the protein CASSLGASGGTYEQYF.

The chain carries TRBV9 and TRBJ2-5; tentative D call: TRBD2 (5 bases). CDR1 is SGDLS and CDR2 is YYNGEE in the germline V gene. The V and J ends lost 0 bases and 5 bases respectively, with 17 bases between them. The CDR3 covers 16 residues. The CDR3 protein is CASSVVGEGRGETQYF. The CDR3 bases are TGTGCCAGCAGCGTAGTGGGTGAAGGCCGCGGGGAGACCCAGTACTTC.